These T cell receptor beta chains were read from a single sample in a study of identical twins. From the 5' RACE reads, TCRdb called clonotypes with MiXCR, one entry per CDR3 protein. The top ten hold roughly 3% of the sample, which has 250,000 to 300,000 distinct CDR3 sequences, about 8.3% seen once. This sample also belongs to another study, concerning yellow fever vaccine responses in identical twins.

The specimen sequenced was CD8+ T cells sorted from blood. The receptors derive from a young woman in good health. CDR3s include the opening cysteine and the closing phenylalanine or tryptophan. Fields, in order: clone size, J gene, D gene, V gene, CDR3 DNA, CDR3 protein. D genes are given only for firm matches. Clone size is shown for a subset of rows, as once, few, many or a class of expanded clone.

abundance: few; j_gene: TRBJ1-1; d_gene: TRBD1; v_gene: TRBV6-1; CDR3nt: TGTGCCAGCAGTCGGACAGGGGGTGACACTGAAGCTTTCTTT; CDR3aa: CASSRTGGDTEAFF
abundance: few; j_gene: TRBJ2-1; d_gene: NA; v_gene: TRBV30; CDR3nt: TGTGCCTGGTTAGAAGCGGGCCACTACAATGAGCAGTTCTTC; CDR3aa: CAWLEAGHYNEQFF
abundance: few; j_gene: TRBJ2-7; d_gene: NA; v_gene: TRBV7-9; CDR3nt: TGTGCCAGCAGCCCAGCCATTGTTTACGAGCAGTACTTC; CDR3aa: CASSPAIVYEQYF
abundance: many; j_gene: TRBJ2-1; d_gene: NA; v_gene: TRBV6-2/TRBV6-3; CDR3nt: TGTGCCAGCAGTTACTCGACGCCAGGACCCGGGACTCCTCCTTACAATGAGCAGTTCTTC; CDR3aa: CASSYSTPGPGTPPYNEQFF
abundance: NA; j_gene: TRBJ2-1; d_gene: TRBD2; v_gene: TRBV11-2; CDR3nt: TGTGCCAGCAGCCCCCTGGGGGCTCTACTAGCGGGAGGGTTCGATGAGCAGTTCTTC; CDR3aa: CASSPLGALLAGGFDEQFF
abundance: NA; j_gene: TRBJ1-4; d_gene: NA; v_gene: TRBV28; CDR3nt: TGTGCCAGCAGTTTTCGGCTCCTTAATGAAAAACTGTTTTTT; CDR3aa: CASSFRLLNEKLFF
abundance: few; j_gene: TRBJ2-1; d_gene: TRBD1; v_gene: TRBV7-9; CDR3nt: TGTGCCAGCAGCTCAGGACAGGGAGAGACGGATGAGCAGTTCTTC; CDR3aa: CASSSGQGETDEQFF
abundance: few; j_gene: TRBJ2-1; d_gene: NA; v_gene: TRBV7-7; CDR3nt: TGTGCTAGCAGCTTCCTTGACACCAGCTCCTACAATGAGCAGTTCTTC; CDR3aa: CASSFLDTSSYNEQFF
abundance: NA; j_gene: TRBJ2-2; d_gene: NA; v_gene: TRBV5-1; CDR3nt: TGCGCCAGCAGCTTGGATTCTGGGAACACCGGGGAGCTGTTTTTT; CDR3aa: CASSLDSGNTGELFF
abundance: few; j_gene: TRBJ2-7; d_gene: TRBD1; v_gene: TRBV3-1; CDR3nt: TGTGCCAGCAGCGGACAGGACAACGAGCAGTACTTC; CDR3aa: CASSGQDNEQYF
abundance: many; j_gene: TRBJ2-3; d_gene: TRBD2; v_gene: TRBV2; CDR3nt: TGTGCCGGCGGAGGCGGGGGACTAGCGGTTTCCACAGATACGCAGTATTTT; CDR3aa: CAGGGGGLAVSTDTQYF
abundance: NA; j_gene: TRBJ1-1; d_gene: NA; v_gene: TRBV5-1; CDR3nt: TGCGCCAGCAGCTTGGTGGGGATATACACTCGGGTTGGCACTGAAGCTTTCTTT; CDR3aa: CASSLVGIYTRVGTEAFF
abundance: NA; j_gene: TRBJ2-2; d_gene: TRBD1; v_gene: TRBV5-1; CDR3nt: TGCGCCAGCAGCTTGGCCCGGACAGGGGTGAACACCGGGGAGCTGTTTTTT; CDR3aa: CASSLARTGVNTGELFF
abundance: few; j_gene: TRBJ2-7; d_gene: NA; v_gene: TRBV10-3; CDR3nt: TGTGCCATCAGTGACGGAGGGGTAAGGTACGAGCAGTACTTC; CDR3aa: CAISDGGVRYEQYF
abundance: few; j_gene: TRBJ2-1; d_gene: NA; v_gene: TRBV4-2; CDR3nt: TGTGCCAGCAGCCAAGATGTTTGGCTAGCAATGGCCTACAATGAGCAGTTCTTC; CDR3aa: CASSQDVWLAMAYNEQFF
abundance: NA; j_gene: TRBJ2-1; d_gene: NA; v_gene: TRBV3-1; CDR3nt: TGTGCCAGCAGCCAACACAGGTACAATGAGCAGTTCTTC; CDR3aa: CASSQHRYNEQFF
abundance: many; j_gene: TRBJ2-7; d_gene: NA; v_gene: TRBV6-5; CDR3nt: TGTGCCAGCAGTTACTCGGGCGGGGTGAGCTCCTACGAGCAGTACTTC; CDR3aa: CASSYSGGVSSYEQYF
abundance: NA; j_gene: TRBJ2-2; d_gene: NA; v_gene: TRBV12-3/TRBV12-4; CDR3nt: TGTGCCAGCACCTCAGAGTCGGGGGCGAACACCGGGGAGCTGTTTTTT; CDR3aa: CASTSESGANTGELFF
abundance: NA; j_gene: TRBJ2-1; d_gene: TRBD2; v_gene: TRBV20-1; CDR3nt: TGCAGTGCTAGAGGGACTAGCGGAGCTTACAATGAGCAGTTCTTC; CDR3aa: CSARGTSGAYNEQFF
abundance: NA; j_gene: TRBJ2-1; d_gene: NA; v_gene: TRBV5-6; CDR3nt: TGTGCCAGCAGCTTGGGACTAGTAGACTATGAGCAGTTCTTC; CDR3aa: CASSLGLVDYEQFF
abundance: many; j_gene: TRBJ2-1; d_gene: TRBD2; v_gene: TRBV12-3/TRBV12-4; CDR3nt: TGTGCCAGCACTATGGGGACTAGCAGGAATGAGCAGTTCTTC; CDR3aa: CASTMGTSRNEQFF
abundance: many; j_gene: TRBJ2-1; d_gene: NA; v_gene: TRBV2; CDR3nt: TGTGCCAGCAGGGGGGATGAGCAGTTCTTC; CDR3aa: CASRGDEQFF
abundance: NA; j_gene: TRBJ2-2; d_gene: NA; v_gene: TRBV29-1; CDR3nt: TGCAGCGCTCCAGGGCCCAACACCGGGGAGCTGTTTTTT; CDR3aa: CSAPGPNTGELFF
abundance: few; j_gene: TRBJ1-1; d_gene: NA; v_gene: TRBV5-1; CDR3nt: TGCGCCAGCAGCTTGGCTTTAGCACAGCCTGAAGCTTTCTTT; CDR3aa: CASSLALAQPEAFF
abundance: NA; j_gene: TRBJ2-5; d_gene: TRBD1; v_gene: TRBV7-6; CDR3nt: TGTGCCAGCAGCTTATATACAGGGGGTCAAGAGACCCAGTACTTC; CDR3aa: CASSLYTGGQETQYF
abundance: NA; j_gene: TRBJ2-5; d_gene: TRBD2; v_gene: TRBV5-8; CDR3nt: TGTGCCAGCAGCTTGTCCCTAGCGGGGGACAGCCAGGAGACCCAGTACTTC; CDR3aa: CASSLSLAGDSQETQYF
abundance: few; j_gene: TRBJ1-1; d_gene: NA; v_gene: TRBV29-1; CDR3nt: TGCAGCGTTGAAGAGGAAGCGCTCACTGAAGCTTTCTTT; CDR3aa: CSVEEEALTEAFF
abundance: few; j_gene: TRBJ2-3; d_gene: TRBD2; v_gene: TRBV20-1; CDR3nt: TGCAGTGCGGAACCCTACGGGGGTAGCGGGAGCCCAGATACGCAGTATTTT; CDR3aa: CSAEPYGGSGSPDTQYF
abundance: few; j_gene: TRBJ2-2; d_gene: NA; v_gene: TRBV6-1; CDR3nt: TGTGCCAGCAGTGAAGAGGGGTGGGTCGACGGGGAGCTGTTTTTT; CDR3aa: CASSEEGWVDGELFF
abundance: many; j_gene: TRBJ2-7; d_gene: NA; v_gene: TRBV5-1; CDR3nt: TGCGCCAGCAGCTTGGCCACCGGAGGTTACGAGCAGTACTTC; CDR3aa: CASSLATGGYEQYF
abundance: NA; j_gene: TRBJ2-3; d_gene: TRBD1; v_gene: TRBV11-2; CDR3nt: TGTGCCAGCAGCTCAACGAGGGACAGGGGCCCAGATACGCAGTATTTT; CDR3aa: CASSSTRDRGPDTQYF
abundance: few; j_gene: TRBJ2-7; d_gene: NA; v_gene: TRBV15; CDR3nt: TGTGCCACCAGCAGAGATGCCCCTTTTGCAGCGGACTACGAGCAGTACTTC; CDR3aa: CATSRDAPFAADYEQYF
abundance: NA; j_gene: TRBJ2-7; d_gene: NA; v_gene: TRBV20-1; CDR3nt: TGCAGTGCTAGCCAGGGGTGGGGGGACTACGAGCAGTACTTC; CDR3aa: CSASQGWGDYEQYF
abundance: few; j_gene: TRBJ2-7; d_gene: NA; v_gene: TRBV4-2; CDR3nt: TGTGCCAGCAGCCCAGATCTGGGGCAGGGCTACGACCATCTGGGGCAGGGCTACGAGCAGTACTTC; CDR3aa: CASSPDLGQGYDHLGQGYEQYF
abundance: many; j_gene: TRBJ2-3; d_gene: TRBD2; v_gene: TRBV7-9; CDR3nt: TGTGCCAGCAGCTTAGTCCCGGGACTAGCTGTCCCAGATACGCAGTATTTT; CDR3aa: CASSLVPGLAVPDTQYF
abundance: NA; j_gene: TRBJ2-7; d_gene: TRBD2; v_gene: TRBV7-8; CDR3nt: TGTGCCAGCAGCGGGAGCGGGAGGGCCTTCTACGAGCAGTACTTC; CDR3aa: CASSGSGRAFYEQYF
abundance: many; j_gene: TRBJ2-7; d_gene: NA; v_gene: TRBV7-9; CDR3nt: TGTGCCAGCAGCTTAGTTGGGGTTTTTGGCTACGAGCAGTACTTC; CDR3aa: CASSLVGVFGYEQYF
abundance: few; j_gene: TRBJ2-1; d_gene: TRBD2; v_gene: TRBV7-9; CDR3nt: TGTGCCAGCAGCTCGGGGCCTAGCGGGGGGAGAAAGGATGAGCAGTTCTTC; CDR3aa: CASSSGPSGGRKDEQFF
abundance: many; j_gene: TRBJ2-7; d_gene: NA; v_gene: TRBV29-1; CDR3nt: TGCAGCGTTGAAGACATCATGGGCGAGCAGTACTTC; CDR3aa: CSVEDIMGEQYF
abundance: NA; j_gene: TRBJ2-5; d_gene: NA; v_gene: TRBV3-1; CDR3nt: TGTGCCAGCAGCCAAGGGCAGGTCGGGAAAGAGACCCAGTACTTC; CDR3aa: CASSQGQVGKETQYF
abundance: few; j_gene: TRBJ1-1; d_gene: NA; v_gene: TRBV6-5; CDR3nt: TGTGCCAGCAGTTATGCCGAGGGGAACACTGAAGCTTTCTTT; CDR3aa: CASSYAEGNTEAFF
abundance: few; j_gene: TRBJ2-7; d_gene: NA; v_gene: TRBV12-3/TRBV12-4; CDR3nt: TGTGCCAGCAGTTTTGTACCGGACGCCTACGAGCAGTACTTC; CDR3aa: CASSFVPDAYEQYF
abundance: few; j_gene: TRBJ2-1; d_gene: NA; v_gene: TRBV5-1; CDR3nt: TGCGCCAGCACGATCGACCCTTCCTACAATGAGCAGTTCTTC; CDR3aa: CASTIDPSYNEQFF
abundance: many; j_gene: TRBJ1-2; d_gene: NA; v_gene: TRBV7-8; CDR3nt: TGTGCCATTGGCGGGGGCGCGGCTAACTATGGCTACACCTTC; CDR3aa: CAIGGGAANYGYTF
abundance: many; j_gene: TRBJ2-5; d_gene: NA; v_gene: TRBV4-2; CDR3nt: TGTGCCAGCAGCCAGCCGGGAGAGACCCAGTACTTC; CDR3aa: CASSQPGETQYF
abundance: many; j_gene: TRBJ1-5; d_gene: NA; v_gene: TRBV15; CDR3nt: TGTGCCACCAGCAGGAGGGGTAGCAATCAGCCCCAGCATTTT; CDR3aa: CATSRRGSNQPQHF
abundance: NA; j_gene: TRBJ2-7; d_gene: NA; v_gene: TRBV19; CDR3nt: TGTGCCAGTAGTATAGTCGCAGGGAACTACGAGCAGTACTTC; CDR3aa: CASSIVAGNYEQYF
abundance: few; j_gene: TRBJ2-7; d_gene: TRBD1; v_gene: TRBV7-2; CDR3nt: TGTGCCAGCAGCTTACCTCGGGACAGGGGGAATCTTTACGAGCAGTACTTC; CDR3aa: CASSLPRDRGNLYEQYF
abundance: few; j_gene: TRBJ2-7; d_gene: NA; v_gene: TRBV20-1; CDR3nt: TGCAGTGCTAGAGGGGGGACAAGTAACTCCTACGAGCAGTACTTC; CDR3aa: CSARGGTSNSYEQYF